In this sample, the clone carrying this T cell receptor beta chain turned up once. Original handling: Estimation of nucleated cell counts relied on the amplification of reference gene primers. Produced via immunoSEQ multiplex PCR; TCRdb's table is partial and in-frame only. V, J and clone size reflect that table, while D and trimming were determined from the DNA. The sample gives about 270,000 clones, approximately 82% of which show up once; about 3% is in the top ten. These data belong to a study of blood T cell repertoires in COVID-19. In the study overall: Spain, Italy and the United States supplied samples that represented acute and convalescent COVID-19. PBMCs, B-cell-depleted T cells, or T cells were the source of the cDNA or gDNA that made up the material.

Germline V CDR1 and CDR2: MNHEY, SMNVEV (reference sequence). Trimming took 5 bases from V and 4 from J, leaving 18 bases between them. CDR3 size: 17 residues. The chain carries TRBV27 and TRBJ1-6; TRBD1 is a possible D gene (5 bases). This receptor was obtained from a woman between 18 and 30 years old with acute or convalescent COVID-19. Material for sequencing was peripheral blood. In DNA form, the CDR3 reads TGTGCCAGCAGTCCCTTTGCCGGGGGGGATTATAATTCACCCCTCCACTTT. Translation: CASSPFAGGDYNSPLHF.